This TCR beta chain was identified in a study of OX40 agonist ivuxolimab in advanced cancers. Overall study: The patients received ivuxolimab by intravenous route every 2 weeks at 0.01 to 10 mg/kg.

The protocol was immunoSEQ multiplex PCR, while the TCRdb copy is restricted to in-frame clones and leaves out a portion. The sample has 60,000 to 65,000 clones, about 91% seen once. The germline V and J ends were trimmed by 2 bases and 1 base, with 5 bases remaining between them. Germline V lookup: CDR1 MRHNA, CDR2 SNTAGT. There are 13 residues in the CDR3. This chain uses TRBV6-4 with TRBJ1-1; D uncertain. The receptor comes from an adult with an advanced solid tumor such as melanoma, head and neck, liver or kidney cancer. The starting material was CD4+ or CD8+ T cells sorted from blood, obtained in a trial of the OX40 agonist ivuxolimab. CDR3 residues: CASSDGGNTEAFF. In nucleotides, the CDR3 is TGTGCCAGCAGTGACGGCGGGAACACTGAAGCTTTCTTT.